A single sample gave rise to the 32 T cell receptor beta chains below, sequenced in a study of T-cell memory formation after mild COVID-19. TCRdb passed the 5' RACE reads through MiXCR, listing each CDR3 protein once. The sample yields 240,000 or so distinct CDR3 sequences, 7.5% to 10% seen once. The material sequenced was PBMCs or a T cell subset sorted from them (not recorded which). The receptors shown here come from a man younger than 30 who had mild COVID-19 (a few samples of this study predate the infection). Cell type and time point are not known.

The chain recombines TRBV5-6 with TRBJ2-7, with D tentatively TRBD2 (5 bases). V lost 4 bases and J 4 bases, leaving 15 bases between the germline ends. The CDR3 is 14 amino acids. Germline CDR1 and CDR2: SGHDT and YYEEEE. This CDR3 reads CASSRVQLAYEQYF. CDR3 nucleotides: TGTGCCAGCAGCAGGGTACAGTTAGCGTACGAGCAGTACTTC.

Ten or more counts support this clonotype. The genes are TRBV5-1 and TRBJ2-7; TRBD1 agrees at 9 bases. The V gene's germline CDR1 is SGHRS and CDR2 YFSETQ. This CDR3 is 13 amino acids long. Trimming cost V 0 bases and J 6 bases; bases outside gene matches: 1. The DNA of the CDR3 is TGCGCCAGCAGCTTGGGACAGGGGGGCGAGCAGTACGTC. This sequence encodes CASSLGQGGEQYV.

V gene TRBV19 combines with J gene TRBJ1-5; a weak D match, TRBD1 (5 bases). CDR1 is LNHDA and CDR2 is SQIVND in the germline V gene (reference sequence). The V and J ends lost 5 bases and 0 bases respectively, with 17 bases between them. The CDR3 consists of 17 residues. The DNA for the CDR3 is TGTGCCAGTAGTGCCCGGGGGGGGGTTTATAGCAATCAGCCCCAGCATTTT. This translates into CASSARGGVYSNQPQHF.

The chain is built from TRBV7-2 and TRBJ2-5; weak D call: TRBD1 (5 bases). This CDR3 spans 15 amino acids. V lost 7 bases and J 5 bases, leaving 20 bases between the germline ends. The germline gives CDR1 SGHTA, CDR2 FQGNSA. The chain's CDR3 is CASTPRGPDSETQYF. In DNA form, the CDR3 reads TGTGCCAGCACCCCGCGTGGCCCTGACAGTGAGACCCAGTACTTC.

The V gene is TRBV30, the J gene TRBJ1-5; D may be TRBD1 (5 bases). V dropped 1 base and J dropped 9 bases, with 10 bases sitting between them. The V gene's germline CDR1 is GTSNPN and CDR2 SVGIG (reference sequence). This CDR3 region has 12 residues. The CDR3 region is CAWSAPGGPQHF. CDR3 nucleotides: TGTGCCTGGAGTGCCCCTGGGGGGCCCCAGCATTTT.

The gene calls are TRBV10-3 and TRBJ2-3; the D is unclear. Germline assignment: CDR1 ENHRY and CDR2 SYGVKD. The CDR3 is 13 residues long. Between the trimmed V and J ends, which lost 6 bases and 5 bases, there was a span of 12 bases. CDR3 sequence: CAISALLEDTQYF. The DNA of the CDR3 is TGTGCCATCAGCGCCCTGCTGGAAGATACGCAGTATTTT.

This chain joins TRBV6-4 and TRBJ2-3; 10 positions agree with TRBD1. The CDR3 spans 15 residues. Trimming removed 3 bases from V and 2 bases from J; junction bases left unmatched: 2. Germline CDR1 MRHNA, CDR2 SNTAGT. The CDR3 is CASSEGTGDTDTQYF. CDR3 in DNA: TGTGCCAGCAGTGAAGGGACAGGGGACACAGATACGCAGTATTTT.

CDR3: CASSSSERSTDTQYF. CDR3 sequence (DNA): TGTGCCAGCAGCTCTTCAGAGCGGAGCACAGATACGCAGTATTTT. The chain employs TRBV7-9 and TRBJ2-3, with D maybe TRBD2 (5 bases). CDR3 length: 15 residues. Looked up from germline, CDR1 is SEHNR and CDR2 is FQNEAQ (reference sequence). Trimming removed 4 bases from V and 0 bases from J, with 11 bases in between.

The rearrangement joins TRBV5-6 to TRBJ2-5; D unclear. V lost 4 bases and J lost 5, with 24 bases in between. There are 17 residues in the CDR3. Per germline, CDR1 SGHDT and CDR2 YYEEEE. CDR3 amino acids: CASSRDSRSFLRETQYF. The CDR3 coding sequence is TGTGCCAGCAGCCGCGATAGTCGGAGCTTCCTCCGGGAGACCCAGTACTTC.

This clonotype came up many times. The chain is built from TRBV5-6 and TRBJ2-1; D unresolved. The CDR3 loop spans 13 amino acids. Germline lookup yields CDR1 SGHDT and CDR2 YYEEEE. Trimming left V 3 bases short and J 3 bases short, with 7 bases between. The CDR3 here is CASSSLGYNEQFF. The CDR3, as DNA: TGTGCCAGCAGCTCCCTAGGCTACAATGAGCAGTTCTTC.

This clonotype was seen more than once but under ten times. This sequence joins TRBV6-2 or TRBV6-3 and TRBJ2-1; 7 bases line up with TRBD2. CDR3 size: 12 residues. Germline lookup yields CDR1 MNHEY and CDR2 SVGEGT. V lost 5 bases and J lost 9; bases outside the gene matches: 4. CDR3 in DNA: TGTGCCAGCAGTATTACTAGCGCTGAGCAGTTCTTC. Translating gives CASSITSAEQFF.

Ten or more counts support this clonotype. This chain joins TRBV20-1 and TRBJ1-2, with 9 bases matching TRBD1. V lost 1 base, J lost 7 bases, and 10 bases stayed unmatched. Germline-derived CDR1 and CDR2 are DFQATT and SNEGSKA (reference sequence). This CDR3 has 15 amino acids. The CDR3 region has the DNA TGCAGTGCTAGAGGGGGGGGACAGGGTTTGGGTGGCTACACCTTC. This codes for CSARGGGQGLGGYTF.

V usage is TRBV7-2 and J usage is TRBJ1-1, with 9 bases aligning to TRBD1. J lost 4 bases, V lost 4 bases, and 10 bases had no gene match. The CDR3 totals 16 residues. Germline CDR1 SGHTA, CDR2 FQGNSA. The CDR3 spells CASSSGPGQGPTEAFF. The CDR3 region has the DNA TGTGCCAGCAGCTCCGGCCCGGGACAGGGACCCACTGAAGCTTTCTTT.

The rearrangement links TRBV4-1 to TRBJ2-4; D is ambiguous. The V and J ends lost 1 base and 0 bases respectively, with 7 bases between them. Germline CDR1 MGHRA, CDR2 YSYEKL. The length of the CDR3 is 15 residues. The CDR3 protein is CASSQAGLAKNIQYF. The DNA for the CDR3 is TGCGCCAGCAGCCAAGCCGGCCTAGCCAAAAACATTCAGTACTTC.

Here the CDR3 reads CASSPRGLAGGRDTQYF. In nucleotides, the CDR3 is TGTGCCAGCAGTCCCCGTGGACTAGCGGGGGGCAGGGATACGCAGTATTTT. The V and J genes are TRBV6-4 and TRBJ2-3, with TRBD2 matching 14 bases. Unmatched junction bases numbered 10, after V lost 5 bases and J lost 6 bases. The germline CDR1 and CDR2 sequences are MRHNA and SNTAGT. The CDR3 sequence is 17 residues long.

The chain links TRBV5-4 to TRBJ1-1; D possibly corresponds to TRBD1 (5 bases). V gave up 5 bases and J gave up 4 bases, with 18 bases separating them. The CDR3 has 15 residues. Per germline, CDR1 SGHNT and CDR2 YYREEE (reference sequence). The CDR3, as DNA: TGTGCCAGCAGTCAAGAGCTCTGGGGGGGCACTGAAGCTTTCTTT. This codes for CASSQELWGGTEAFF.

This clonotype has more than one count but fewer than ten. This sequence joins TRBV29-1 and TRBJ1-1; D perhaps matches TRBD1 (5 bases). CDR1 and CDR2 from the germline V gene are SQVTM and ANQGSEA. The CDR3 runs 11 residues. Deletions cut 7 bases from V and 4 bases from J, with 10 bases between. The CDR3 DNA sequence: TGCAGCGCCCAGGGTACCACTGAAGCTTTCTTT. Translated: CSAQGTTEAFF.

This clonotype has a count of ten or more. The chain has TRBV6-5 and TRBJ1-1; 7 bases are a match to TRBD1. Germline assignment: CDR1 MNHEY and CDR2 SVGAGI. The CDR3 has 14 amino acids. Germline trimming cut 6 bases from V and 1 base from J; bases unmatched to any gene: 5. CDR3 sequence: CASRSTGANTEAFF. CDR3 coding DNA: TGTGCCAGCAGGTCTACAGGGGCGAACACTGAAGCTTTCTTT.

This clonotype was picked up a small number of times. The chain combines TRBV20-1 with TRBJ1-4; maybe TRBD1 (6 bases). CDR3 size: 13 residues. V was clipped by 4 bases and J by 5 bases, with 11 bases between them. Germline lookup yields CDR1 DFQATT and CDR2 SNEGSKA (reference sequence). The CDR3 sequence is CSATPTGNEKLFF. The CDR3 DNA is TGCAGTGCTACCCCTACAGGGAATGAAAAACTGTTTTTT.

This clonotype occurred a few times. The chain links TRBV6-2 or TRBV6-3 to TRBJ1-1, with D possibly being TRBD1 (5 bases). V was trimmed by 2 bases and J by 4 bases, leaving 11 bases between them. In germline, CDR1 is MNHEY, CDR2 SVGEGT. The CDR3 is 14 amino acids. CDR3 amino acids: CASSYRGGGTEAFF. CDR3 in DNA: TGTGCCAGCAGTTACAGGGGTGGAGGCACTGAAGCTTTCTTT.

There are a few counts of this clonotype. The V call is TRBV6-1, the J call TRBJ1-6; D gene ambiguous. The CDR3 loop spans 13 amino acids. The V and J ends lost 1 base and 7 bases respectively, with 5 bases between them. In germline, CDR1 is MNHNS, CDR2 SASEGT. The CDR3 DNA sequence: TGTGCCAGCAGTGAAGGGCCAAATTCACCCCTCCACTTT. Translation gives CASSEGPNSPLHF.

This clonotype appeared a few times. The V gene is TRBV10-3, the J gene TRBJ2-7; 7 nucleotides match TRBD2. CDR3 size: 15 residues. The ends lost 6 bases at V and 4 bases at J; junction bases unmatched: 12. Germline V gives CDR1 ENHRY, CDR2 SYGVKD. The CDR3 DNA follows: TGTGCCATCAGCGACCGTGGACGGGGGGAATACGAGCAGTACGTC. Amino acid sequence: CAISDRGRGEYEQYV.

This chain links TRBV18 with TRBJ1-5, with D perhaps matching TRBD1 (5 bases). Looked up from germline, CDR1 is KGHSH and CDR2 is LQKENI. The V and J ends lost 3 bases and 7 bases respectively, with 10 bases between them. The CDR3 runs 13 residues. CDR3 DNA: TGTGCCAGCTCACCCGGACACCAACAGCCCCAGCATTTT. Translation: CASSPGHQQPQHF. Looking up the rest from reference TRBV18 and TRBJ1-5 gives the full variable domain: NAGVMQNPRHLVRRRGQEARLRCSPMKGHSHVYWYRQLPEEGLKFMVYLQKENIIDESGMPKERFSAEFPKEGPSILRIQQVVRGDSAAYFCASSPGHQQPQHFGDGTRLSIL.

This clonotype was recorded a few times. The chain couples TRBV10-3 to TRBJ2-7; 7 nucleotides line up with TRBD2. The germline V gene has CDR1 ENHRY and CDR2 SYGVKD. V lost 10 bases and J lost 3; bases outside the gene matches: 12. The CDR3 totals 14 residues. CDR3 sequence reads: CATWGGTVNYEQYF. CDR3 nucleotides: TGTGCCACCTGGGGGGGGACGGTGAACTACGAGCAGTACTTC.

This clonotype was seen many times. The chain combines TRBV5-1 with TRBJ2-2; a possible D gene is TRBD1 (6 bases). This CDR3 has 16 amino acids. V gave up 3 bases and J gave up 0 bases, with 12 bases separating them. Germline V lookup: CDR1 SGHRS, CDR2 YFSETQ. The CDR3 sequence: CASSSTGFPNTGELFF. The CDR3 nucleotides are TGCGCCAGCAGCTCGACAGGTTTTCCGAACACCGGGGAGCTGTTTTTT.

The sample holds one count of this clonotype. CDR3 sequence: CSVGRGWQPGETQYF. CDR3 nucleotide sequence: TGCAGCGTTGGTCGCGGGTGGCAGCCCGGAGAGACCCAGTACTTC. The V and J genes are TRBV29-1 and TRBJ2-5, with TRBD2 as a possible D gene (5 bases). Looked up from germline, CDR1 is SQVTM and CDR2 is ANQGSEA. The CDR3 covers 15 residues. V lost 4 bases and J lost 4, with 19 bases in between.

This clonotype was detected a few times. The rearrangement links TRBV10-3 to TRBJ2-3, with 11 bases aligning to TRBD2. With V trimmed by 6 bases and J by 3 bases, 5 bases remained unmatched. Germline V gives CDR1 ENHRY, CDR2 SYGVKD. CDR3 size: 15 residues. Written as DNA, the CDR3 is TGTGCCATCAGACTAGCGGGGGACCTAACAGATACGCAGTATTTT. It encodes CAIRLAGDLTDTQYF.

The chain employs TRBV20-1 and TRBJ1-1; no clear D. Trimming removed 7 bases at V and 8 bases at J, with 20 bases between. From germline, CDR1 is DFQATT and CDR2 SNEGSKA (reference sequence). The CDR3 has 13 amino acids. CDR3 amino acids: CSGVRPATSEAFF. The CDR3 DNA reads TGCAGTGGGGTCCGGCCGGCAACTAGCGAAGCTTTCTTT.

In DNA form, the CDR3 reads TGTGCCACCAGTGTCTCGGGACAGGGTTTGAATGAGCAGTTCTTC. Translated, it gives CATSVSGQGLNEQFF. V and J are TRBV24-1 and TRBJ2-1; 9 bases fit TRBD1. The length of the CDR3 is 15 residues. The V gene's germline CDR1 is KGHDR and CDR2 SFDVKD. V lost 5 bases and J lost 7; bases outside the gene matches: 8.

The rearrangement links TRBV7-9 to TRBJ2-7; TRBD1 agrees at 8 bases. The CDR3 is made up of 13 amino acids. The V and J ends lost 4 bases and 5 bases, in that order; junction bases with no gene match: 4. Per germline, CDR1 SEHNR and CDR2 FQNEAQ (reference sequence). Here the CDR3 reads CASSSRQGNEQYV. The CDR3 region has the DNA TGTGCCAGCAGCTCCAGACAGGGGAACGAGCAGTACGTC.

The rearrangement joins TRBV20-1 to TRBJ2-2; D perhaps matches TRBD2 (5 bases). Germline CDR1 and CDR2: DFQATT and SNEGSKA (reference sequence). The ends were cut back, 0 bases at V and 5 bases at J, with 13 bases in the middle. The CDR3 has 15 amino acids. The CDR3 protein is CSARDSLGLTGELFF. For the CDR3, the DNA is TGCAGTGCTAGAGATTCACTAGGATTAACCGGGGAGCTGTTTTTT.

V and J are TRBV18 and TRBJ1-2; tentative D call: TRBD1 (6 bases). Per the germline V gene, CDR1 is KGHSH and CDR2 is LQKENI. This CDR3 comprises 14 residues. V was trimmed by 1 base and J by 4 bases, leaving 10 bases between them. The CDR3 region is CASSPLDSRYGYTF. CDR3 sequence (DNA): TGTGCCAGCTCACCACTGGACAGCCGCTATGGCTACACCTTC.